This T cell receptor beta chain was found in a study of tumor and adjacent non-tumor tissue in lung cancer. The library came from three nested PCR rounds adapted from ARM-PCR protocols. MiXCR was run by TCRdb on the multiplex PCR reads, yielding one entry per CDR3 protein. The data show some 95,000 distinct CDR3 sequences, 75% to 85% seen once. Study conclusions and caveats: Normal lung showed higher cumulative top 100 clone frequency than tumor.

The CDR3 is 15 residues long. V trimming: 5 bases; J trimming: 7 bases; junction bases outside the gene matches: 12. RNA was extracted from bulk tissue without any cell sorting. The normal lung tissue was taken more than 3 cm from the tumor edge. Comment on this clonotype: Its target is not known.

This sequence originates from a man aged 55-75 years with small cell lung cancer. The V gene is TRBV12-3 or TRBV12-4, the J gene TRBJ2-5; 8 bases align to TRBD2. Specimen: distant non-tumor lung tissue. CDR3 nucleotide sequence: TGTGCCAGCAGTCCCTATAGCGGGGAACAACGGACCCAGTACTTC. Encoded protein: CASSPYSGEQRTQYF.